This T cell receptor beta chain was recovered during a study of regulatory T cells in long-lasting Graves disease. Time point meaning: newly diagnosed GD, antithyroid drugs for less than 3 months. Making the TCR library involved RNA that had been extracted from PBMCs. Assembly of TCR beta libraries relied on iRepertoire HTBI primers together with Arm-PCR of CDR3 regions. MiXCR was run by TCRdb on the multiplex PCR reads, yielding one entry per CDR3 protein. The sample holds around 500,000 distinct CDR3 sequences, about 14% seen once. This clonotype was seen many times. Germline assignment: CDR1 SGHKS and CDR2 YYEKEE (reference sequence). The CDR3 loop spans 13 amino acids. V lost 8 bases to trimming and J lost 3 bases; unmatched junction nucleotides: 7. The same sample was also used in a study of T cells in Graves' hyperthyroidism and ophthalmopathy. From that paper: HTBI primers were employed in a first-round RT-PCR of the TCR CDR3.

The material sequenced was peripheral blood mononuclear cells (PBMCs), taken at new diagnosis, from a patient treated with antithyroid drugs. This sequence joins TRBV5-5 and TRBJ2-7; the match to TRBD2 covers 8 bases. The receptor comes from a man under 40 with Graves disease. This CDR3 reads CASDLSGGYEQYF. CDR3 sequence (DNA): TGTGCCAGTGATCTCAGCGGGGGCTACGAGCAGTACTTC.